This T cell receptor beta chain was sequenced in a study of blood T cell repertoires in COVID-19. Across the whole study: Researchers got acute and convalescent COVID-19 samples from the United States, Italy and Spain. T cells, B-cell-depleted T cells, or PBMCs provided the cDNA or gDNA that served as material.

Original processing methods: Amplifying reference gene primers gave estimates of nucleated cell counts. Assay: immunoSEQ multiplex PCR; the TCRdb copy retains only in-frame clones and omits some. The V and J calls and the clone size are those of that table, but D and trimming were determined from the DNA. The repertoire consists of 55,000 to 80,000 clones, with approximately 79% occurring once and the leading ten covering just over 20%. The V gene lost 2 bases and the J gene lost 6 bases, with 7 bases spanning the gap. The CDR3 extends over 13 amino acids. Germline CDR1 is LGHDT and CDR2 is YNNKEL (reference sequence).

The sequence came from a woman aged 80 or over with active or convalescent COVID-19. Source material: peripheral blood. This chain connects TRBV3-1 (or the pseudogene TRBV3-2) to TRBJ2-2; a possible D gene is TRBD2 (5 bases). CDR3 sequence reads: CASSQTRAGELFF. The DNA of the CDR3 is TGTGCCAGCAGCCAAACGCGGGCCGGGGAGCTGTTTTTT.